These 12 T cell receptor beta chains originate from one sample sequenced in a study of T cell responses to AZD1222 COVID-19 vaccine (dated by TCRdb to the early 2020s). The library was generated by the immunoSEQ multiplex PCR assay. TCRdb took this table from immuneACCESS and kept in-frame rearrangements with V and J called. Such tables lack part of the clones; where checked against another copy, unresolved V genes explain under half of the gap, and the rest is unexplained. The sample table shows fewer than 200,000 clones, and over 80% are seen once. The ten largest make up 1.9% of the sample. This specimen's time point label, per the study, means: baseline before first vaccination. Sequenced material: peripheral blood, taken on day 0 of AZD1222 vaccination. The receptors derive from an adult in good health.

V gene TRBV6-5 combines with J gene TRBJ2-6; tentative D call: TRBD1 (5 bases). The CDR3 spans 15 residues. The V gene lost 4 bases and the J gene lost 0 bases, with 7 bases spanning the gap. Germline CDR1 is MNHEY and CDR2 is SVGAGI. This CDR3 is CASSSDSSGANVLTF. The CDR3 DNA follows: TGTGCCAGCAGTTCAGACAGCTCTGGGGCCAACGTCCTGACTTTC.

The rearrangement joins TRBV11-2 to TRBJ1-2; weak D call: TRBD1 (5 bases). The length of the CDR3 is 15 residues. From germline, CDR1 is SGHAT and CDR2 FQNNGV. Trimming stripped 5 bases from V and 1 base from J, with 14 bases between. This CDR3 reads CASSPSWGFNYGYTF. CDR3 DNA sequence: TGTGCCAGCAGCCCTAGCTGGGGGTTTAACTATGGCTACACCTTC.

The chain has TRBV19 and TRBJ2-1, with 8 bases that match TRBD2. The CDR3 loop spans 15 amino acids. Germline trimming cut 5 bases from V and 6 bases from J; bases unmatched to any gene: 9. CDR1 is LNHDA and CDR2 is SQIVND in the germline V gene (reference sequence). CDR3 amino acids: CASSRLAGSSNEQFF. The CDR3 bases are TGTGCCAGTAGTCGTTTAGCGGGATCATCCAATGAGCAGTTCTTC.

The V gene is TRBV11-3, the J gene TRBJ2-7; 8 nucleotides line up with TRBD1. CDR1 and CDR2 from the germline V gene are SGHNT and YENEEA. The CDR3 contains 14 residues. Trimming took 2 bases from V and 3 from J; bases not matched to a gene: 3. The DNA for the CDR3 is TGTGCCAGCAGCTTACAGGGGGCTGACTACGAGCAGTACTTC. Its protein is CASSLQGADYEQYF.

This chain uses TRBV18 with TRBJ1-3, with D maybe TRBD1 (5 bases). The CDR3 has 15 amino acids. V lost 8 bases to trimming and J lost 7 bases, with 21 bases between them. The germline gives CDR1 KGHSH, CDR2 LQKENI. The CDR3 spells CASSVVPGSENTIYF. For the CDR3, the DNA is TGTGCCAGCAGCGTCGTCCCAGGGTCAGAGAACACCATATATTTT.

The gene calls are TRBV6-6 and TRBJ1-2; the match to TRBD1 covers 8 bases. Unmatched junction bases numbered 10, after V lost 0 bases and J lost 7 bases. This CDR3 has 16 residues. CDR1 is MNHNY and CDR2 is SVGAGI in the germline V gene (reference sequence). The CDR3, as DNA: TGTGCCAGCAGTTACTCCCCGACAGGGGCGGATATTGGCTACACCTTC. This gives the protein CASSYSPTGADIGYTF.

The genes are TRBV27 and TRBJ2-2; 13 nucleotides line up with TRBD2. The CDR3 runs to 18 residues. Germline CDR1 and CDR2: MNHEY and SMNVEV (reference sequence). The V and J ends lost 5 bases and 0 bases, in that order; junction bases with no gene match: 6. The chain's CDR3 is CASSPGLAGAANTGELFF. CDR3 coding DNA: TGTGCCAGCAGTCCTGGACTAGCGGGGGCCGCGAACACCGGGGAGCTGTTTTTT.

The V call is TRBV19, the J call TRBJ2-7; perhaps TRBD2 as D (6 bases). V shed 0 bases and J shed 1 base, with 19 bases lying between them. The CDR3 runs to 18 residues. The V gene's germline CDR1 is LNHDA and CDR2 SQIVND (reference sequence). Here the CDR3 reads CASSIDGGAGSPSYEQYF. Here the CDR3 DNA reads TGTGCCAGTAGTATAGATGGAGGGGCGGGGAGCCCTTCCTACGAGCAGTACTTC.

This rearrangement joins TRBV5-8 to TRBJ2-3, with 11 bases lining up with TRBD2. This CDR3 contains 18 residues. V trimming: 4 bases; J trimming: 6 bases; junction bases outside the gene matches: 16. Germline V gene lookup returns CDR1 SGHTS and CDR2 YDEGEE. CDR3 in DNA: TGTGCCAGCAGCCCTAGACTAGCGGGGATGGGTTCACGCGATACGCAGTATTTT. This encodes CASSPRLAGMGSRDTQYF.

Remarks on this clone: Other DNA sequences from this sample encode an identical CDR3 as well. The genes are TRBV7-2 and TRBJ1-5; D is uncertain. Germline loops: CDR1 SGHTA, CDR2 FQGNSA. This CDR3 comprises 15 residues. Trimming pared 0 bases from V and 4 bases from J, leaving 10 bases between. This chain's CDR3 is CASSLALGINQPQHF. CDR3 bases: TGTGCCAGCAGCTTAGCGCTGGGGATTAATCAGCCCCAGCATTTT.

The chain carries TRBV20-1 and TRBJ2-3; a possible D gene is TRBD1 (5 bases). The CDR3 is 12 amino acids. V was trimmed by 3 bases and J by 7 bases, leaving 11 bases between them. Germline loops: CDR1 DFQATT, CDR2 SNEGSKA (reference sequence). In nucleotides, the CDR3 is TGCAGTGCTAGTGTAGGGGTGAATACGCAGTATTTT. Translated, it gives CSASVGVNTQYF.

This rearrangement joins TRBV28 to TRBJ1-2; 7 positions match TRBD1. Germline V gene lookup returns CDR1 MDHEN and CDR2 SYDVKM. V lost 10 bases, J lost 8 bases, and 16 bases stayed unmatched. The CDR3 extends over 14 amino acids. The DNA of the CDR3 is TGTGCCACCGAAGAGGGGGCCCTATCGGGGGGCTACACCTTC. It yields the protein CATEEGALSGGYTF.